This T cell receptor beta chain stems from a study of cytomegalovirus exposure and HLA in healthy donors. In its sample, this clone was seen a few times. Primers: 60 Vbeta forward and 13 Jbeta reverse. The table came from immunoSEQ multiplex PCR; TCRdb's copy has only in-frame clones and leaves some out. The sample yields around 130,000 clones, approximately 80% seen once. Trimming cost V 4 bases and J 1 base; bases outside gene matches: 4. Germline values: CDR1 LNHDA, CDR2 SQIVND (reference sequence). CDR3 length: 16 residues. The chain employs TRBV19 and TRBJ2-3, with 11 nucleotides matching TRBD2. This clonotype was obtained from a young woman in good health and CMV-seronegative. Sequenced: PBMCs. The CDR3 bases are TGTGCCAGTAGTAAACTAGCGGGAGAGGGCACAGATACGCAGTATTTT. Encoded protein: CASSKLAGEGTDTQYF.